Below, one TCR beta chain is given with its context. Vbeta (60) and Jbeta (13) primers were used in the PCR. The protocol was immunoSEQ multiplex PCR, while the TCRdb copy is restricted to in-frame clones and leaves out a portion. The profile shows about 180,000 clones, roughly 80% of them singletons. This sample is part of a study of cytomegalovirus exposure and HLA in healthy donors. The germline gives CDR1 SGHTA, CDR2 FQGNSA. CDR3 length: 16 residues. With 5 bases clipped from V and 5 bases from J, the junction kept 6 bases outside the gene matches. This sequence was found in a woman in her fifties or sixties in good health and CMV-seronegative. The chain links TRBV7-2 to TRBJ2-1; 13 bases line up with TRBD2. The sequencing sample was made of PBMCs. CDR3 sequence reads: CASSALGLAGNNEQFF. The CDR3 DNA sequence: TGTGCCAGCAGCGCGCTGGGACTAGCGGGAAACAATGAGCAGTTCTTC.